The rows below give T cell receptor beta chains drawn from one sample of a study of T cells in Graves' hyperthyroidism and ophthalmopathy. Each CDR3 protein gets one entry after TCRdb re-called the multiplex PCR reads with MiXCR. In the table there are some 490,000 distinct CDR3 sequences, around 15% of which are singletons. Sequencing used blood. The source of these receptors is a woman in her twenties or thirties with Graves' ophthalmopathy. The CDR3 runs from the conserved cysteine through the conserved F or W. The order of the fields is V gene, clone size, J gene, D gene, CDR3 protein, CDR3 DNA. A D gene is named only where the DNA matches it firmly. Only some rows state a clone size, as once, few, many or a class for expanded clones.

v_call: TRBV2; clone_size: few; j_call: TRBJ1-1; d_call: .; cdr3_aa: CASSEYGVMNTEAFF; cdr3_nt: TGTGCCAGCAGTGAATACGGGGTAATGAACACTGAAGCTTTCTTT
v_call: TRBV12-3/TRBV12-4; clone_size: many; j_call: TRBJ1-1; d_call: .; cdr3_aa: CASSLAGQVRAFF; cdr3_nt: TGTGCCAGCAGTTTAGCCGGACAAGTAAGAGCTTTCTTT
v_call: TRBV28; clone_size: .; j_call: TRBJ2-7; d_call: .; cdr3_aa: CASSFRRYEQYF; cdr3_nt: TGTGCCAGCAGTTTTAGGAGGTACGAGCAGTACTTC
v_call: TRBV28; clone_size: few; j_call: TRBJ2-7; d_call: .; cdr3_aa: CASTAEGFQEQYF; cdr3_nt: TGTGCCAGCACCGCAGAAGGTTTCCAGGAGCAGTACTTC
v_call: TRBV28; clone_size: many; j_call: TRBJ2-7; d_call: .; cdr3_aa: CATVRNDYEQYF; cdr3_nt: TGTGCCACCGTACGGAATGACTACGAGCAGTACTTC
v_call: TRBV5-5; clone_size: many; j_call: TRBJ2-7; d_call: .; cdr3_aa: CASSLGGMVLYEQYF; cdr3_nt: TGTGCCAGCAGCTTGGGCGGGATGGTCCTATACGAGCAGTACTTC
v_call: TRBV20-1; clone_size: many; j_call: TRBJ2-7; d_call: .; cdr3_aa: CSARDGEKGYEQYF; cdr3_nt: TGCAGTGCTAGAGATGGGGAGAAGGGCTACGAGCAGTACTTC
v_call: TRBV14; clone_size: few; j_call: TRBJ2-7; d_call: .; cdr3_aa: CASSHLPGYEQYF; cdr3_nt: TGTGCCAGCAGCCACCTGCCGGGGTACGAGCAGTACTTC
v_call: TRBV5-1; clone_size: few; j_call: TRBJ2-7; d_call: TRBD2; cdr3_aa: CASSSLGGSTYEQYF; cdr3_nt: TGCGCCAGCAGCTCCTTGGGCGGGAGTACTTACGAGCAGTACTTC
v_call: TRBV6-1; clone_size: few; j_call: TRBJ1-5; d_call: .; cdr3_aa: CASSEMWGAEQPQHF; cdr3_nt: TGTGCCAGCAGTGAAATGTGGGGGGCAGAACAGCCCCAGCATTTT
v_call: TRBV13; clone_size: .; j_call: TRBJ2-2; d_call: .; cdr3_aa: CASSLGSVGELFF; cdr3_nt: TGTGCCAGCAGCTTAGGCAGCGTCGGGGAGCTGTTTTTT
v_call: TRBV18; clone_size: many; j_call: TRBJ2-7; d_call: .; cdr3_aa: CASSLPGTFYEQYF; cdr3_nt: TGTGCCAGCTCACTACCGGGGACCTTCTACGAGCAGTACTTC
v_call: TRBV4-1; clone_size: .; j_call: TRBJ1-3; d_call: .; cdr3_aa: CASSQTGPYSGNTIYF; cdr3_nt: TGCGCCAGCAGCCAAACCGGGCCGTACTCTGGAAACACCATATATTTT
v_call: TRBV7-9; clone_size: .; j_call: TRBJ2-7; d_call: TRBD2; cdr3_aa: CASSLVGGSDYEQYF; cdr3_nt: TGTGCCAGCAGCTTAGTAGGCGGGAGTGACTACGAGCAGTACTTC
v_call: TRBV6-5; clone_size: many; j_call: TRBJ1-1; d_call: .; cdr3_aa: CASSYTQNTEAFF; cdr3_nt: TGTGCCAGCAGTTACACGCAGAACACTGAAGCTTTCTTT
v_call: TRBV12-3/TRBV12-4; clone_size: .; j_call: TRBJ1-2; d_call: .; cdr3_aa: CANLTPDSYGYTF; cdr3_nt: TGTGCCAACCTGACTCCGGACAGCTATGGCTACACCTTC
v_call: TRBV10-3; clone_size: .; j_call: TRBJ2-1; d_call: .; cdr3_aa: CATVPQGFDEQFF; cdr3_nt: TGTGCCACGGTTCCACAGGGTTTCGATGAGCAGTTCTTC
v_call: TRBV19; clone_size: few; j_call: TRBJ1-5; d_call: TRBD1; cdr3_aa: CASSIRGQGTLGNQPQHF; cdr3_nt: TGTGCCAGTAGTATCCGGGGACAGGGCACCTTGGGCAATCAGCCCCAGCATTTT
v_call: TRBV20-1; clone_size: .; j_call: TRBJ1-1; d_call: .; cdr3_aa: CSASRSLEAFF; cdr3_nt: TGCAGTGCTAGTAGAAGTCTTGAAGCTTTCTTT
v_call: TRBV11-2; clone_size: many; j_call: TRBJ2-3; d_call: .; cdr3_aa: CASSKAGQRPDTQYF; cdr3_nt: TGTGCCAGCAGTAAGGCGGGACAGCGACCAGATACGCAGTATTTT
v_call: TRBV6-1; clone_size: few; j_call: TRBJ1-2; d_call: .; cdr3_aa: CASSPMGYHYGYTF; cdr3_nt: TGTGCCAGCAGTCCCATGGGGTACCACTATGGCTACACCTTC
v_call: TRBV20-1; clone_size: many; j_call: TRBJ2-7; d_call: .; cdr3_aa: CSARSGLGSYEQYF; cdr3_nt: TGCAGTGCTAGATCGGGACTGGGCTCCTACGAGCAGTACTTC
v_call: TRBV20-1; clone_size: few; j_call: TRBJ2-7; d_call: .; cdr3_aa: CSARGGSYEQYF; cdr3_nt: TGCAGTGCTAGAGGCGGCTCCTACGAGCAGTACTTC
v_call: TRBV11-2; clone_size: many; j_call: TRBJ2-1; d_call: TRBD2; cdr3_aa: CASTNFWSSGLNEQFF; cdr3_nt: TGTGCCAGCACCAACTTTTGGAGTAGCGGGCTGAATGAGCAGTTCTTC
v_call: TRBV28; clone_size: many; j_call: TRBJ1-4; d_call: .; cdr3_aa: CASRQNNEKLFF; cdr3_nt: TGTGCCAGCAGACAGAATAATGAAAAACTGTTTTTT
v_call: TRBV7-3; clone_size: many; j_call: TRBJ2-6; d_call: TRBD1; cdr3_aa: CASSQQGNGANVLTF; cdr3_nt: TGTGCCAGCAGCCAACAGGGGAATGGGGCCAACGTCCTGACTTTC
v_call: TRBV20-1; clone_size: .; j_call: TRBJ2-2; d_call: .; cdr3_aa: CSARDSLNANTGELFF; cdr3_nt: TGCAGTGCTAGGGACAGTTTAAACGCGAACACCGGGGAGCTGTTTTTT
v_call: TRBV27; clone_size: .; j_call: TRBJ2-7; d_call: .; cdr3_aa: CASSLGLAPTNEQYF; cdr3_nt: TGTGCCAGCAGTTTAGGGCTAGCGCCCACCAACGAGCAGTACTTC
v_call: TRBV7-2; clone_size: many; j_call: TRBJ1-6; d_call: .; cdr3_aa: CASSPDGFYNSPLHF; cdr3_nt: TGTGCCAGCAGCCCAGACGGCTTCTATAATTCACCCCTCCACTTT
v_call: TRBV28; clone_size: many; j_call: TRBJ2-7; d_call: TRBD1; cdr3_aa: CASSVAGTGGDEQYF; cdr3_nt: TGTGCCAGCAGCGTCGCCGGGACAGGGGGCGACGAGCAGTACTTC
v_call: TRBV12-3/TRBV12-4; clone_size: few; j_call: TRBJ2-2; d_call: .; cdr3_aa: CASSFVSRTGELFF; cdr3_nt: TGTGCCAGCAGTTTCGTCTCGAGAACCGGGGAGCTGTTTTTT
v_call: TRBV11-2; clone_size: few; j_call: TRBJ2-2; d_call: TRBD1; cdr3_aa: CASSTYRGRRNGELFF; cdr3_nt: TGTGCCAGCAGCACTTACAGGGGAAGAAGGAACGGGGAGCTGTTTTTT
v_call: TRBV7-9; clone_size: few; j_call: TRBJ2-6; d_call: .; cdr3_aa: CASSFTGTGANVLTF; cdr3_nt: TGTGCCAGCAGCTTCACAGGGACTGGGGCCAACGTCCTGACTTTC
v_call: TRBV30; clone_size: many; j_call: TRBJ2-1; d_call: .; cdr3_aa: CAWSEQDFYNEQFF; cdr3_nt: TGTGCCTGGAGTGAACAGGATTTCTACAATGAGCAGTTCTTC
v_call: TRBV7-2; clone_size: few; j_call: TRBJ1-1; d_call: .; cdr3_aa: CASSLVGDRNEAFF; cdr3_nt: TGTGCCAGCAGCTTAGTGGGCGACAGAAATGAAGCTTTCTTT
v_call: TRBV11-2; clone_size: many; j_call: TRBJ1-1; d_call: .; cdr3_aa: CASSLISVNTEAFF; cdr3_nt: TGTGCCAGCAGCTTAATTTCGGTGAACACTGAAGCTTTCTTT
v_call: TRBV18; clone_size: .; j_call: TRBJ2-2; d_call: .; cdr3_aa: CASAGDSRTGELFF; cdr3_nt: TGTGCCAGCGCAGGGGACTCCCGCACCGGGGAGCTGTTTTTT
v_call: TRBV20-1; clone_size: few; j_call: TRBJ2-4; d_call: .; cdr3_aa: CSAQDTEAKNIQYF; cdr3_nt: TGCAGTGCCCAAGACACGGAAGCCAAAAACATTCAGTACTTC
v_call: TRBV20-1; clone_size: many; j_call: TRBJ2-5; d_call: .; cdr3_aa: CSARSDVRGETQYF; cdr3_nt: TGCAGTGCTAGATCCGACGTGCGTGGCGAGACCCAGTACTTC
v_call: TRBV7-2; clone_size: many; j_call: TRBJ1-6; d_call: .; cdr3_aa: CASSLSQGWNSPLHF; cdr3_nt: TGTGCCAGCAGCTTATCGCAGGGATGGAATTCACCCCTCCACTTT
v_call: TRBV11-2; clone_size: many; j_call: TRBJ2-1; d_call: TRBD1; cdr3_aa: CASSLGDRGPYNEQFF; cdr3_nt: TGTGCCAGCAGCTTAGGAGACAGGGGGCCCTACAATGAGCAGTTCTTC
v_call: TRBV6-1; clone_size: many; j_call: TRBJ2-3; d_call: TRBD1; cdr3_aa: CASRVQGFTDTQYF; cdr3_nt: TGTGCCAGCAGAGTACAGGGGTTCACAGATACGCAGTATTTT
v_call: TRBV24-1; clone_size: .; j_call: TRBJ2-1; d_call: TRBD1; cdr3_aa: CATSQGNEQFF; cdr3_nt: TGTGCCACCTCACAGGGGAATGAGCAGTTCTTC
v_call: TRBV4-3; clone_size: many; j_call: TRBJ2-3; d_call: .; cdr3_aa: CASSKGQQETDTQYF; cdr3_nt: TGCGCCAGCAGCAAAGGACAGCAGGAAACAGATACGCAGTATTTT
v_call: TRBV20-1; clone_size: many; j_call: TRBJ1-2; d_call: .; cdr3_aa: CSVPGQMHYGYTF; cdr3_nt: TGCAGTGTGCCAGGCCAAATGCACTATGGCTACACCTTC